Included here is one T cell receptor (beta chain) sequence, with context. Seattle's enrolled individuals joined amid active infection and were then monitored longitudinally. There are 15 residues in the CDR3. V lost 4 bases to trimming and J lost 6 bases, with 16 bases between them. Germline CDR1 SGHRS, CDR2 YFSETQ. These data belong to a study of blood T cell repertoires in COVID-19. Looking at the study overall: Italy, Spain and the United States were the sources of the convalescent and acute COVID-19 samples.

Using immunoSEQ multiplex PCR, the repertoire was profiled, and TCRdb retains in-frame clones only, with some absent. This repertoire shows about 180,000 clones, 80% to 85% found once; its top ten account for 12%. Material for sequencing was peripheral blood. This chain connects TRBV5-1 to TRBJ2-2; tentatively, D is TRBD1 (5 bases). The receptor's source is a woman of 80 years or more with COVID-19, enrolled during active disease. The CDR3 nucleotides read TGCGCCAGCAGCCTCCCCTCAGGGCTCGCCGGGGAGCTGTTTTTT. Translating it yields CASSLPSGLAGELFF.